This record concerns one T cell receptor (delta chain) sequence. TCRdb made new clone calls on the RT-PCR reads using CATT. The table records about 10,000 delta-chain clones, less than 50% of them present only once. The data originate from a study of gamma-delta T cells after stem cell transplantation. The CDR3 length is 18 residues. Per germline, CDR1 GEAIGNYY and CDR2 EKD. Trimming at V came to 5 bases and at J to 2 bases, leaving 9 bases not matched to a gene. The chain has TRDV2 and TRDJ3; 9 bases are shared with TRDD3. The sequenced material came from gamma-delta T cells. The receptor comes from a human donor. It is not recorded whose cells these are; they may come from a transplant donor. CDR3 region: CACGAVLGETWDTRQMFF. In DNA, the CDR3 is TGTGCCTGTGGCGCAGTACTGGGGGAAACCTGGGACACCCGACAGATGTTTTTC.